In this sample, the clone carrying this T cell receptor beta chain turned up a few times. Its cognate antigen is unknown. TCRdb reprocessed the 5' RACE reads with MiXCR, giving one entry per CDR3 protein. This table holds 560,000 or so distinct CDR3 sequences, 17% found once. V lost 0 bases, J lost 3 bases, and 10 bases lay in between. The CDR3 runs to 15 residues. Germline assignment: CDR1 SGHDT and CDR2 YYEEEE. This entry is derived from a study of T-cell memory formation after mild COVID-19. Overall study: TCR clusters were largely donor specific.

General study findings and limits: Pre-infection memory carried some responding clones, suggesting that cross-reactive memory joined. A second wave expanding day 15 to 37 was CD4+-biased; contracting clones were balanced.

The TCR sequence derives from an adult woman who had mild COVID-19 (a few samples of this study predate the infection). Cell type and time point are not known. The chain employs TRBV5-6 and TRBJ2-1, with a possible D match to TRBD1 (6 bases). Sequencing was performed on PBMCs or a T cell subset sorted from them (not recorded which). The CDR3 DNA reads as TGTGCCAGCAGCTTGGGGACAGTGAACTACAATGAGCAGTTCTTC. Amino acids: CASSLGTVNYNEQFF.